The rows below give T cell receptor beta chains drawn from one sample of a study of cytomegalovirus exposure and HLA in healthy donors. The repertoire was sequenced with immunoSEQ multiplex PCR; TCRdb's copy has only in-frame clones and lacks some. The data contain about 110,000 clones, around 87% of them seen just once; the ten biggest clones take up 3% to 4%. Source material: PBMCs. The receptor set was obtained from a woman between 18 and 29 years old in good health and CMV-seropositive. Both conserved end residues are part of each CDR3. D genes are given only for firm matches. The size field is filled for only some rows; it gives once, few, many or a size class.

TRBJ1-5	once	TRBD1	TRBV19	TGTGCCAGTAGTATAGAGACAGGGGATCAGCCCCAGCATTTT	CASSIETGDQPQHF
TRBJ2-1	once	-	TRBV7-9	TGTGCCAGCAGCTTACTCAGGGTGGTCGGTACAATAAATGAGCAGTTCTTC	CASSLLRVVGTINEQFF
TRBJ1-2	-	TRBD1	TRBV5-1	TGCGCCAGCAGCTTTGGGTTCGGGACAGGGGGTCCTGGTTATGGCTACACCTTC	CASSFGFGTGGPGYGYTF
TRBJ2-3	few	TRBD1	TRBV27	TGTGCCAGCACCTCCGGACAGGGGATAGATACGCAGTATTTT	CASTSGQGIDTQYF
TRBJ1-2	-	-	TRBV28	TGTGCCAGCAGTTTAGGAGGGTGGGGCTACACCTTC	CASSLGGWGYTF
TRBJ2-6	-	-	TRBV19	TGTGCCAGTAGTATTAAGACAGAAATATACTCTGGGGCCAACGTCCTGACTTTC	CASSIKTEIYSGANVLTF
TRBJ1-2	few	TRBD1	TRBV7-9	TGTGCCAGCAGCTTAGGCCCCGGGACAGGGAACGGCTACACCTTC	CASSLGPGTGNGYTF
TRBJ2-7	-	-	TRBV5-4	TGTGCCAGCAGCCGCTCGGGAGAGCCCTACGAGCAGTACTTC	CASSRSGEPYEQYF
TRBJ1-3	-	-	TRBV2	TGTGCCAGCAGTGAAAATCAGGGGTTGACTGGAAACACCATATATTTT	CASSENQGLTGNTIYF
TRBJ2-1	once	TRBD1	TRBV29-1	TGCAGCGTTGAGGGACAGGGGAACTACAATGAGCAGTTCTTC	CSVEGQGNYNEQFF
TRBJ2-3	-	TRBD1	TRBV29-1	TGCAGCGTGAGGACAGGGAACACAGATACGCAGTATTTT	CSVRTGNTDTQYF
TRBJ2-7	-	-	TRBV6-1	TGTGCCAGCAGTGAGAACCGGGGGTCCCTTGCCTACGAGCAGTACTTC	CASSENRGSLAYEQYF
TRBJ1-1	-	-	TRBV29-1	TGCAGCGTTGCAGGGAGGACTGAAGCTTTCTTT	CSVAGRTEAFF
TRBJ1-1	-	-	TRBV4-1	TGCGCCAGCAGCCAACAGCCACAGAGGAACACTGAAGCTTTCTTT	CASSQQPQRNTEAFF
TRBJ2-3	-	-	TRBV18	TGTGCCAGCTCACCTCTTCCGAGAACAGATACGCAGTATTTT	CASSPLPRTDTQYF
TRBJ2-6	-	TRBD2	TRBV9	TGTGCCAGCAGCGCAACTAGCGGGACGGTCTCTGGGGCCAACGTCCTGACTTTC	CASSATSGTVSGANVLTF
TRBJ2-1	-	TRBD2	TRBV11-3	TGTGCCAGCAGCTTATCTAGCGGGGTGGGGGAGCAGTTCTTC	CASSLSSGVGEQFF
TRBJ2-7	-	TRBD2	TRBV28	TGTGCCAGCAGGCCTAGCGGTACCTACGAGCAGTACTTC	CASRPSGTYEQYF
TRBJ2-7	-	TRBD1	TRBV27	TGTGCCAGCAGGGGACAGGGTTACTACGAGCAGTACTTC	CASRGQGYYEQYF
TRBJ2-1	-	TRBD2	TRBV6-5	TGTGCCAGCAGTTACTTAGCGGGAGGGCGGGGTGAGCAGTTCTTC	CASSYLAGGRGEQFF
TRBJ2-7	-	-	TRBV28	TGTGCCAGCAGCGGGATTAACAGATTTTACGAGCAGTACTTC	CASSGINRFYEQYF
TRBJ1-3	-	TRBD1	TRBV5-4	TGTGCCAGCAGTTTGACAGGGGGAAACACCATATATTTT	CASSLTGGNTIYF
TRBJ2-7	-	-	TRBV10-3	TGTGCCATCAGTGAACGAGTTGGCGAGCAGTACTTC	CAISERVGEQYF
TRBJ1-3	-	-	TRBV10-3	TGTGCCATCAGTGAAGTTGGAGTCTCTGGAAACACCATATATTTT	CAISEVGVSGNTIYF
TRBJ2-5	-	-	TRBV15	TGTGCCACCAGCGGGGGCTGGCAAGAGACCCAGTACTTC	CATSGGWQETQYF
TRBJ1-1	-	-	TRBV5-1	TGCGCCAGCAGCCTGAACACAGGGAACACTGAAGCTTTCTTT	CASSLNTGNTEAFF